The 31 T cell receptor beta chains reported below all come from one sample, sequenced in a study of T-cell memory formation after mild COVID-19. MiXCR, applied by TCRdb to the 5' RACE reads, yields one record per CDR3 protein. The table records hundreds of thousands of distinct CDR3 sequences, around 19% of them present only once. Sequencing was done on a sample of PBMCs or a T cell subset sorted from them (not recorded which). These receptors were taken from an adult woman who had mild COVID-19 (a few samples of this study predate the infection). Cell type and time point are not known.

V and J are TRBV2 and TRBJ2-1; 8 bases map to TRBD2. The junction had 3 bases not matched to a gene; V was cut back by 4 bases and J by 13 bases. This CDR3 is 11 amino acids long. Germline V gene data show CDR1 as SNHLY and CDR2 as FYNNEI. The CDR3 DNA follows: TGTGCCAGCAGTGGGGGACTAGGTCAGTTCTTC. Residues: CASSGGLGQFF.

The CDR3 nucleotides are TGTGCCAGCCGGTCTAGCGGTACGCAGTATTTT. Translated: CASRSSGTQYF. V and J are TRBV25-1 and TRBJ2-3; 7 positions agree with TRBD2. From germline, CDR1 is MGHDK and CDR2 SYGVNS. Germline trimming cut 8 bases from V and 8 bases from J; bases unmatched to any gene: 4. The CDR3 runs 11 residues. The whole variable domain, remainder taken from reference TRBV25-1 and TRBJ2-3, is EADIYQTPRYLVIGTGKKITLECSQTMGHDKMYWYQQDPGMELHLIHYSYGVNSTEKGDLSSESTVSRIRTEHFPLTLESARPSHTSQYLCASRSSGTQYFGPGTRLTVL.

This chain joins TRBV12-3 or TRBV12-4 and TRBJ2-1, with D possibly matching TRBD2 (7 bases). V was clipped by 4 bases and J by 3 bases, with 10 bases between them. The CDR3 sequence is 14 residues long. DNA of the CDR3: TGTGCCAGCAGTTACGGGGGGCTCTACAATGAGCAGTTCTTC. Protein: CASSYGGLYNEQFF.

A single count supports this clonotype. The gene calls are TRBV4-1 and TRBJ2-3, with 7 bases aligning to TRBD2. Germline CDR1 is MGHRA and CDR2 is YSYEKL. The V and J ends lost 0 bases and 2 bases, in that order; junction bases with no gene match: 8. This CDR3 has 17 amino acids. The CDR3 nucleotides are TGCGCCAGCAGCCAAGATCGCTTTAGCGGGTTCACAGATACGCAGTATTTT. Residues: CASSQDRFSGFTDTQYF.

This clonotype was detected only a few times. V is TRBV6-1 and J is TRBJ1-2; D is possibly TRBD1 (6 bases). From germline, CDR1 is MNHNS and CDR2 SASEGT. This CDR3 is 15 amino acids long. V lost 6 bases and J lost 4, with 18 bases in between. The CDR3 bases are TGTGCCAGCAGGGGGACAACCCAACGAAGCTATGGCTACACCTTC. It translates to CASRGTTQRSYGYTF.

In this sample, this clonotype turned up many times. The CDR3, as DNA: TGTGCCAGCAGTTTATCATTCCAGGGCTACCAAGAGACCCAGTACTTC. Translated: CASSLSFQGYQETQYF. The chain recombines TRBV27 with TRBJ2-5; perhaps TRBD1 as D (5 bases). The germline V and J ends were trimmed by 0 bases and 0 bases, with 11 bases remaining between them. The CDR3 runs to 16 residues. CDR1 is MNHEY and CDR2 is SMNVEV in the germline V gene (reference sequence).

The chain employs TRBV4-2 and TRBJ2-3; D is undetermined. The germline V gene encodes CDR1 LGHNA and CDR2 YNFKEQ. This CDR3 is 17 amino acids long. Trimming stripped 0 bases from V and 2 bases from J, with 15 bases between. CDR3 in DNA: TGTGCCAGCAGCCAAGAAGCGACTCATGAAATCACAGATACGCAGTATTTT. Its protein product is CASSQEATHEITDTQYF.

This sequence joins TRBV29-1 and TRBJ1-1; D is uncertain. CDR1 and CDR2 (germline): SQVTM, ANQGSEA. Trimming removed 7 bases from V and 3 bases from J, with 12 bases in between. The length of the CDR3 is 12 residues. CDR3 protein: CSGSAVHTEAFF. The CDR3 region has the DNA TGCAGCGGGTCGGCGGTGCACACTGAAGCTTTCTTT. The full variable domain, its missing parts supplied by reference TRBV29-1 and TRBJ1-1, is SAVISQKPSRDICQRGTSLTIQCQVDSQVTMMFWYRQQPGQSLTLIATANQGSEATYESGFVIDKFPISRPNLTFSTLTVSNMSPEDSSIYLCSGSAVHTEAFFGQGTRLTVV.

The chain joins TRBV7-6 to TRBJ2-7; D possibly corresponds to TRBD1 (5 bases). CDR1 SGHVS and CDR2 FNYEAQ come from the germline V gene. V was shortened by 1 base and J by 7 bases, with 11 bases between the two germline ends. This CDR3 has 13 residues. The CDR3 DNA sequence: TGTGCCAGCAGCTTAGGGTCCTCAGGGGAGCAGTACTTC. This encodes CASSLGSSGEQYF.

The genes are TRBV11-2 and TRBJ1-2; 8 bases line up with TRBD1. This CDR3 is built from 13 residues. Looked up from germline, CDR1 is SGHAT and CDR2 is FQNNGV. Losses at the gene ends were 5 bases for V and 9 bases for J; bases not matched to a gene: 8. Here the CDR3 reads CASSAGQGNSYTF. The CDR3 coding sequence is TGTGCCAGCAGCGCCGGACAGGGAAACAGCTACACCTTC.

The chain has TRBV19 and TRBJ1-2; D unclear. The V gene lost 7 bases and the J gene lost 7 bases, with 13 bases spanning the gap. Germline V gene data show CDR1 as LNHDA and CDR2 as SQIVND (reference sequence). This CDR3 is 12 amino acids long. The CDR3 sequence: CASNTDLGGYTF. DNA of the CDR3: TGTGCCAGTAACACAGACCTAGGTGGCTACACCTTC.

This clonotype was picked up a small number of times. This chain joins TRBV30 and TRBJ2-6; D gene unclear. Trimming stripped 5 bases from V and 4 bases from J, with 6 bases between. Per germline, CDR1 GTSNPN and CDR2 SVGIG (reference sequence). CDR3 length: 12 amino acids. The CDR3 DNA reads as TGTGCCTGGTCATCGGGGGCCAACGTCCTGACTTTC. Its translation is CAWSSGANVLTF.

This rearrangement joins TRBV29-1 to TRBJ2-3; 7 nucleotides agree with TRBD1. J gave up 3 bases and V 4 bases, and 4 bases lay outside the gene matches. The V gene's germline CDR1 is SQVTM and CDR2 ANQGSEA. The CDR3 totals 13 residues. The CDR3 loop reads CSVGLRGTDTQYF. For the CDR3, the DNA is TGCAGCGTTGGTCTCAGGGGGACAGATACGCAGTATTTT.

The chain joins TRBV7-2 to TRBJ2-7, with D maybe TRBD2 (6 bases). CDR3 length: 15 amino acids. The V end lost 0 bases, the J end lost 0 bases, and 9 bases lay between the germline ends. The germline V gene has CDR1 SGHTA and CDR2 FQGNSA. The CDR3 sequence is CASSLAASASYEQYF. The CDR3, as DNA: TGTGCCAGCAGCTTAGCGGCTAGCGCCTCCTACGAGCAGTACTTC. Full variable domain (rest looked up from reference TRBV7-2 and TRBJ2-7): GAGVSQSPSNKVTEKGKDVELRCDPISGHTALYWYRQSLGQGLEFLIYFQGNSAPDKSGLPSDRFSAERTGGSVSTLTIQRTQQEDSAVYLCASSLAASASYEQYFGPGTRLTVT.

The chain employs TRBV5-4 and TRBJ1-2; D unresolved. CDR3 length equals 14 residues. Germline values: CDR1 SGHNT, CDR2 YYREEE (reference sequence). V lost 0 bases and J lost 8, with 14 bases in between. CDR3 protein: CASSLDLAVGGYTF. The CDR3 nucleotides read TGTGCCAGCAGCTTGGACCTCGCCGTTGGAGGCTACACCTTC.

There are a few counts of this clonotype. The rearrangement uses TRBV11-2 and TRBJ2-1; D may be TRBD2 (6 bases). This CDR3 has 15 amino acids. Germline V CDR1 and CDR2: SGHAT, FQNNGV. V was pared by 4 bases and J by 0 bases, with 10 bases between. The CDR3 spells CASSSEGSSYNEQFF. CDR3 nucleotide sequence: TGTGCCAGCAGCTCGGAGGGCAGCTCCTACAATGAGCAGTTCTTC.

The chain couples TRBV6-5 to TRBJ1-2; no firm D call. Deletions cut 2 bases from V and 6 bases from J, with 10 bases between. The CDR3 length is 13 residues. Germline lookup yields CDR1 MNHEY and CDR2 SVGAGI. CDR3 residues: CASSYGRANGYTF. In DNA, the CDR3 is TGTGCCAGCAGTTACGGACGGGCGAATGGCTACACCTTC.

This clonotype was seen only a few times. The chain combines TRBV6-1 with TRBJ2-1; the match to TRBD1 covers 9 bases. V dropped 6 bases and J dropped 7; count of bases not matched to a gene: 4. Germline CDR1 MNHNS, CDR2 SASEGT. The CDR3 runs to 13 residues. The CDR3 sequence: CASSAGTGNEQFF. The CDR3 DNA follows: TGTGCCAGCAGCGCCGGGACAGGGAATGAGCAGTTCTTC.

The chain uses TRBV29-1 and TRBJ2-3; 9 nucleotides line up with TRBD1. V lost 5 bases to trimming and J lost 4 bases; unmatched junction nucleotides: 4. Germline-derived CDR1 and CDR2 are SQVTM and ANQGSEA. CDR3 length: 13 residues. The CDR3 nucleotides read TGCAGCGTTCCGGACAGGGGAGCAGATACGCAGTATTTT. Protein sequence: CSVPDRGADTQYF.

This clonotype was observed a few times. The chain joins TRBV9 to TRBJ1-2; maybe TRBD1 (5 bases). The ends were cut back, 0 bases at V and 4 bases at J, with 10 bases in the middle. Germline V lookup: CDR1 SGDLS, CDR2 YYNGEE. This CDR3 is 14 amino acids long. This CDR3 is CASSVGPGGYGYTF. CDR3 in DNA: TGTGCCAGCAGCGTAGGTCCTGGGGGCTATGGCTACACCTTC.

This sequence joins TRBV7-6 and TRBJ1-4; 7 positions match TRBD1. The CDR3 consists of 15 residues. J gave up 6 bases and V 7 bases, and 11 bases lay outside the gene matches. Germline assignment: CDR1 SGHVS and CDR2 FNYEAQ. The CDR3 coding sequence is TGTGCCAGCACTGAGATGCGGGACAGCCATGAAAAACTGTTTTTT. This encodes CASTEMRDSHEKLFF.

This clonotype was picked up a small number of times. The chain combines TRBV24-1 with TRBJ1-2; TRBD1 matches 7 bases. This CDR3 is built from 14 residues. The ends lost 4 bases at V and 3 bases at J; junction bases unmatched: 4. The germline V gene has CDR1 KGHDR and CDR2 SFDVKD. The CDR3, as DNA: TGTGCCACCAGTGAGCGGACAGGATACTATGGCTACACCTTC. This sequence encodes CATSERTGYYGYTF.

V and J are TRBV25-1 and TRBJ2-7; D possibly uses TRBD1 or TRBD2 (5 bases each). This CDR3 spans 16 amino acids. With 0 bases removed from V and 6 bases from J, the gap between germline ends came to 18 bases. CDR1 and CDR2 from the germline V gene are MGHDK and SYGVNS. CDR3 in DNA: TGTGCCAGCAGTGAATATACAGAAGGGGACCTCTGCGAGCAGTACTTC. Protein: CASSEYTEGDLCEQYF.

In its sample, this clonotype was seen once. The V call is TRBV5-4, the J call TRBJ2-4; TRBD1 might be the D (6 bases). V was shortened by 2 bases and J by 0 bases, with 12 bases between the two germline ends. The V gene's germline CDR1 is SGHNT and CDR2 YYREEE (reference sequence). This CDR3 contains 16 residues. CDR3 sequence: CASSLGGFTAKNIQYF. The CDR3 DNA reads as TGTGCCAGCAGCTTAGGGGGTTTTACAGCCAAAAACATTCAGTACTTC.

This clonotype was found many times. V is TRBV3-1 and J is TRBJ2-1, with D unclear. The CDR3 contains 15 residues. Germline V gene lookup returns CDR1 LGHDT and CDR2 YNNKEL (reference sequence). V lost 4 bases and J 5 bases, leaving 15 bases between the germline ends. The CDR3: CASSPTFGWHNEQFF. The CDR3 DNA sequence: TGTGCCAGCAGCCCGACGTTTGGATGGCACAATGAGCAGTTCTTC.

This clonotype occurred a few times. The rearrangement uses TRBV6-2 or TRBV6-3 and TRBJ2-7, with D perhaps given as TRBD1 or TRBD2 (5 bases each). The germline V gene has CDR1 MNHEY and CDR2 SVGEGT. This CDR3 contains 17 residues. V was cut by 4 bases and J by 0 bases, with 19 bases left in between. The CDR3 protein is CASSWESQGISSYEQYF. The CDR3, as DNA: TGTGCCAGCAGTTGGGAGTCCCAGGGTATATCCTCCTACGAGCAGTACTTC.

The CDR3 DNA sequence: TGTGCCACCAGCAGAGACTGGGGTCAGCCCCAGCATTTT. Its protein product is CATSRDWGQPQHF. The chain has TRBV15 and TRBJ1-5, with D unclear. Trimming cost V 0 bases and J 6 bases, with 6 bases left between them. The length of the CDR3 is 13 residues. Germline CDR1 LNHNV, CDR2 YYDKDF (reference sequence). Supplemented by reference TRBV15 and TRBJ1-5, the full variable domain reads DAMVIQNPRYQVTQFGKPVTLSCSQTLNHNVMYWYQQKSSQAPKLLFHYYDKDFNNEADTPDNFQSRRPNTSFCFLDIRSPGLGDTAMYLCATSRDWGQPQHFGDGTRLSIL.

The chain is built from TRBV24-1 and TRBJ2-2; no clear D. CDR3 length: 16 amino acids. V was trimmed by 7 bases and J by 4 bases, leaving 18 bases between them. Looked up from germline, CDR1 is KGHDR and CDR2 is SFDVKD. CDR3 in amino acids: CATRGPGTEATGELFF. The CDR3 nucleotides read TGTGCCACCAGAGGACCTGGAACCGAAGCCACCGGGGAGCTGTTTTTT.

The chain joins TRBV5-1 to TRBJ1-4; D not resolved. This CDR3 has 17 amino acids. Trimming cost V 0 bases and J 0 bases, with 12 bases left between them. The germline CDR1 and CDR2 sequences are SGHRS and YFSETQ. CDR3: CASSLASPLTTNEKLFF. The CDR3 DNA is TGCGCCAGCAGCTTGGCCTCCCCTCTTACAACTAATGAAAAACTGTTTTTT.

The chain joins TRBV10-3 to TRBJ2-3; D is unclear. This CDR3 has 13 amino acids. Germline-derived CDR1 and CDR2 are ENHRY and SYGVKD. Trimming took 3 bases from V and 2 from J, leaving 6 bases between them. CDR3 DNA: TGTGCCATCAGTGAAAGGGACACAGATACGCAGTATTTT. Protein product: CAISERDTDTQYF.

The CDR3 nucleotides read TGTGCCAGAGGGGATTCGCTAGCCAAAAACATTCAGTACTTC. Its protein product is CARGDSLAKNIQYF. J is TRBJ2-4 and V is TRBV21-1; TRBD1 is taken as the D call from the table, unchecked against the DNA. TRBV21-1 is reported as a pseudogene. The length of the CDR3 is 14 residues.